This T cell receptor (beta chain) originates from a study of shared clonotypes between healthy human individuals. Cells designated naive CD8 were CD45RO-negative and were positively selected for CCR7, with terminally differentiated effector memory CD45RA+ cells excluded. The CDR3 runs 14 residues. V shed 0 bases and J shed 2 bases, with 11 bases lying between them. The germline V gene encodes CDR1 SQVTM and CDR2 ANQGSEA. Data came from immunoSEQ multiplex PCR; TCRdb stores just in-frame clones and leaves some out. Here the sample spans about 750,000 clones, nearly 95% being singletons. The sample was naive CD8+ T cells sorted from blood. The V call is TRBV29-1, the J call TRBJ2-7; D is uncertain. This receptor was taken from a man aged 25 to 45 in good health. CDR3 protein: CSVEDTSQTYEQYF. The CDR3 DNA follows: TGCAGCGTTGAAGATACGTCACAGACCTACGAGCAGTACTTC.